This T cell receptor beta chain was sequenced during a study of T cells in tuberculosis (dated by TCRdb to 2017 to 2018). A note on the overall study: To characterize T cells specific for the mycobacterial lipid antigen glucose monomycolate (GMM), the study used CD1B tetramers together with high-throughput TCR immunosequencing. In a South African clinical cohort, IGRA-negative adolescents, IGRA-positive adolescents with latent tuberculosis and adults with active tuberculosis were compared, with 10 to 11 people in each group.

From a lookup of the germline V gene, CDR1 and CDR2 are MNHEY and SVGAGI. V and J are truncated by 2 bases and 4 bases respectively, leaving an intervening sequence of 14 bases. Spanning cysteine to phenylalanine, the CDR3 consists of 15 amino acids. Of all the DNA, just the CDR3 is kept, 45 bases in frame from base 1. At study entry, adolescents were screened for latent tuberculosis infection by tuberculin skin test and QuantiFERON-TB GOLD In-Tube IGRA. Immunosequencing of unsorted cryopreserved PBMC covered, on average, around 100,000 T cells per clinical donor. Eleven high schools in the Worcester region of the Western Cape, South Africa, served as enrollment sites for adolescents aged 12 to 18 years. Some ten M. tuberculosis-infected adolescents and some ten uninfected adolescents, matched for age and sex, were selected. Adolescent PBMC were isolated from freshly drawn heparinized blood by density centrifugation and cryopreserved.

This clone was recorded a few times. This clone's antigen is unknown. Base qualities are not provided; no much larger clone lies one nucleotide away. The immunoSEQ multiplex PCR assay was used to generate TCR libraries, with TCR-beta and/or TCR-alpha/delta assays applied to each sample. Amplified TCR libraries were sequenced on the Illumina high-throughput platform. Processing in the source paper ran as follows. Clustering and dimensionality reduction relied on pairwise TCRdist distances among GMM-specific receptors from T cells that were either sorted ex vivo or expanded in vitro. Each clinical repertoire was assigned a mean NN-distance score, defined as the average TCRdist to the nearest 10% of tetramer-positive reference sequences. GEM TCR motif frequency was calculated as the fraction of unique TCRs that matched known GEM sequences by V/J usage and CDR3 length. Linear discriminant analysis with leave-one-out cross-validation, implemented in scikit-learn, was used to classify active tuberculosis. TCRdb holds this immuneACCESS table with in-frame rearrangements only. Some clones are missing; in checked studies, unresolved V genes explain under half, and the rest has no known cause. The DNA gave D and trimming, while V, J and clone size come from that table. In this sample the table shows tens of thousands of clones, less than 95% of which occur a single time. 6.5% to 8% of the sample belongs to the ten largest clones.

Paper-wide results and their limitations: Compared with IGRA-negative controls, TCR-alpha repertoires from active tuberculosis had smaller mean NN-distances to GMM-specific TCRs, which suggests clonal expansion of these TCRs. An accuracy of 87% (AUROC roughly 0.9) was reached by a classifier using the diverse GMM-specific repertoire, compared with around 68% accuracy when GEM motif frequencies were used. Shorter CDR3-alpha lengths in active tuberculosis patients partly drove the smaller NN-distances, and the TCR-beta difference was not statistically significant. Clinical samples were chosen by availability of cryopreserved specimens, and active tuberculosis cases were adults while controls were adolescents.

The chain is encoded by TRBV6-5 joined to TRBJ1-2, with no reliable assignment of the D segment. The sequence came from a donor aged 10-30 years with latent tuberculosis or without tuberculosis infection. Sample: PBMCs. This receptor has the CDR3 CASSYQVGSFYGYTF. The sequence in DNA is TGTGCCAGCAGTTACCAGGTCGGCAGCTTCTATGGCTACACCTTC.